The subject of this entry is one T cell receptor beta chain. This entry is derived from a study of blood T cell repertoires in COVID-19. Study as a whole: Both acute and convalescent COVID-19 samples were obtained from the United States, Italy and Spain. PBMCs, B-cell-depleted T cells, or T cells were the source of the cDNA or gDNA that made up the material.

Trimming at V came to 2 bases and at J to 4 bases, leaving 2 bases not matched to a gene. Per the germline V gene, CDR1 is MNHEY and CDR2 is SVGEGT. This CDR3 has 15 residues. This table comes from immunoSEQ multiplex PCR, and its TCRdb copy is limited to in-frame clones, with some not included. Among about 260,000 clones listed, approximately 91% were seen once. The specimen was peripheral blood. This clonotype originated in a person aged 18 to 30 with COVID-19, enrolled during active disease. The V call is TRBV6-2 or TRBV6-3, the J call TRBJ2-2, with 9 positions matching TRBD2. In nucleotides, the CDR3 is TGTGCCAGCAGTTACGCTAGCGGGATCACCGGGGAGCTGTTTTTT. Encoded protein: CASSYASGITGELFF.